This entry concerns a single T cell receptor beta chain. Its binding antigen is unknown. One base away there is no much larger clone; base qualities are not given. The data derive from a study of OX40 agonist ivuxolimab in advanced cancers. Some background on the complete study: Ivuxolimab, which targeted the costimulatory receptor OX40 (CD134), was an agonistic, fully human IgG2 monoclonal antibody. Intravenous ivuxolimab was administered to patients every 2 weeks at six dose levels: 0.01, 0.1, 0.3, 1.5, 3 and 10 mg/kg. Of the roughly 52 dose-escalation patients, hepatocellular carcinoma was present in roughly 19, melanoma in approximately 15, renal cell carcinoma in 9 and head and neck cancer in 9. In the dose-escalation cohort, around four fifths of patients were male, and the mean age was approximately 60 years, with a range of about 23 to 85. Patients were allowed to have had prior anti-PD-1, anti-PD-L1 or anti-CTLA-4 therapy, and approximately 41% of the dose-escalation patients had previously received checkpoint inhibitors. Three dose-escalation patients achieved partial responses, one with hepatocellular carcinoma and two with cutaneous melanoma. Peripheral TCRbeta sequencing aimed to test whether ivuxolimab altered TCR sequence diversity and caused clonal T-cell expansion. The paper covers the monotherapy dose-escalation part of the phase I ivuxolimab trial, which included N ≈ 57 patients. Here is what the overall study found, with its caveats: Antigen specificity was not determined for the clonally expanded peripheral T cells. Low levels of normalized T-cell clonal expansion were also shown by some nonresponding patients. In partial responders in the 0.1-3.0 mg/kg groups, normalized peripheral clonal expansion was found to be among the lowest, especially among CD8+ T cells. After ivuxolimab, more expanded clones were found on average in CD8+ T cells than in CD4+ T cells. Clonal expansion of both CD4+ and CD8+ blood T cells was observed from baseline to week 6 at doses 0.1 to 3.0 mg/kg.

Patients with autoimmune disease history or receiving systemic immunosuppression were excluded from the trial. In every dose cohort, peripheral blood was drawn for TCR sequencing at baseline, cycle 4 day 1, and cycle 7 day 1. The samples were taken from a phase I, first-in-human, multicenter, open-label dose-escalation trial of ivuxolimab. Adults with locally advanced or metastatic melanoma, renal cell, hepatocellular, or head and neck squamous cell carcinoma were enrolled in the trial. CD4+ and CD8+ T cells were sorted separately from peripheral blood before TCR sequencing. Genomic DNA was isolated from the sorted cells so that the TCRbeta CDR3 region could be sequenced. The immunoSEQ Assay was used to sequence the TCRbeta CDR3 regions. TCRdb's version of the immuneACCESS table is confined to in-frame rearrangements and falls short of the full clone set. An unresolved V gene accounts for under half of the shortfall where checked; the remainder is of unknown origin. The sample table shows around 75,000 clones, and 80% to 90% are seen once. The ten largest clones capture roughly 2.4% of the sample.

CDR1 MNHNY and CDR2 SVGAGI were looked up in the germline V gene (reference sequence). Inclusive of the bounding cysteine and phenylalanine, the CDR3 is 16 residues long. CDR3 DNA only is kept here, 48 bases in frame from base 1. At the junction V is shortened by 5 bases and J by 1 base; bases outside the gene matches: 4. The sequence was collected from an adult with an advanced solid tumor such as melanoma, head and neck, liver or kidney cancer. Recombination linked TRBV6-6 to TRBJ1-6, with TRBD1 matching 8 junction bases. Sequencing was performed on CD4+ or CD8+ T cells sorted from blood, taken in a trial of the OX40 agonist ivuxolimab. The CDR3 here reads CASSPQGESYNSPLHF. The nucleotide sequence is TGTGCCAGCAGTCCACAGGGGGAATCCTATAATTCACCCCTCCACTTT.